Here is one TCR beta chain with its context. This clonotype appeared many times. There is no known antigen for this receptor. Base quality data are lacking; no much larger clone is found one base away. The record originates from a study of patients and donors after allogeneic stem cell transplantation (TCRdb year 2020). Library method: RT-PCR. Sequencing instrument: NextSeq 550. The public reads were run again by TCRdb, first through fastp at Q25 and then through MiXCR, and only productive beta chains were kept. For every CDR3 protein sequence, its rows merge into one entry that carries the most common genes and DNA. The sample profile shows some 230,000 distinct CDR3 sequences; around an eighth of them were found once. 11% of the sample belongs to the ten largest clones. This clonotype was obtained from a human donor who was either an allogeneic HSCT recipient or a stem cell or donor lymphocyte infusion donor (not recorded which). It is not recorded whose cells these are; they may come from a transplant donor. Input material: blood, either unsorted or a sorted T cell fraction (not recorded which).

In nucleotides, the sequence is TGCAGCGTTAGACAGGGGGTCCGGGAGACCCAGTACTTC. It codes for CSVRQGVRETQYF. The chain uses TRBV29-1 and TRBJ2-5; TRBD1 aligns with 9 central bases. Ends trimmed: V by 5 bases, J by 5 bases; bases unmatched to a gene: 6. The CDR3, cysteine through phenylalanine, is 13 amino acids long. The entry retains the CDR3 DNA only, 39 bases that are in frame from base 1. CDR1 is given as SQVTM and CDR2 as ANQGSEA, both from the germline V gene. Where the CDR3 stops, the reference TRBV29-1 and TRBJ2-5 genes take over; the full variable domain is SAVISQKPSRDICQRGTSLTIQCQVDSQVTMMFWYRQQPGQSLTLIATANQGSEATYESGFVIDKFPISRPNLTFSTLTVSNMSPEDSSIYLCSVRQGVRETQYFGPGTRLLVL.